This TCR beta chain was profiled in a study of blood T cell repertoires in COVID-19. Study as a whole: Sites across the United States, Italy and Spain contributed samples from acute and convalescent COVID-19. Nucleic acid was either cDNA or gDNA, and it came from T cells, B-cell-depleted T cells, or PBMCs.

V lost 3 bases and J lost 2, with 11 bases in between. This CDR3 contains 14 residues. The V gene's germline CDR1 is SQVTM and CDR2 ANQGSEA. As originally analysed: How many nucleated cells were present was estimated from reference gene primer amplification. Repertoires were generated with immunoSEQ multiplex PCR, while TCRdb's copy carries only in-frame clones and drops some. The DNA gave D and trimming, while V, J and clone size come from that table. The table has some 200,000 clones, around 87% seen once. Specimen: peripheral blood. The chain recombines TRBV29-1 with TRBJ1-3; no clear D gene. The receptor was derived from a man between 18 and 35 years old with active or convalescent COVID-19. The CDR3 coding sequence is TGCAGCGTTGAGGCGGACTCGCCTGGAAACACCATATATTTT. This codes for CSVEADSPGNTIYF.